A selection of T cell receptor beta chains follows, all from one sample in a study of blood T cell repertoires in COVID-19. Sequencing used immunoSEQ multiplex PCR; TCRdb keeps in-frame clones, though not all of them. The sample shows more than 110,000 clones, over 60% of them seen only once. Sample: PBMCs or T cells enriched from blood (not recorded which). The source is a woman aged 45 to 65 who had recovered from COVID-19. CDR3s include the opening cysteine and the closing phenylalanine or tryptophan. A D gene is named only where the DNA matches it firmly. Not every row has a clone size; where given, it reads once, few, many or a size class.

TRBD2,-,TRBV15,TRBJ2-7,CATSSSIAGGLYEQYF,TGTGCCACCAGCAGTTCTATAGCGGGGGGTCTCTACGAGCAGTACTTC
-,-,TRBV28,TRBJ2-7,CASSHPLGQSSYEQYF,TGTGCCAGCAGCCACCCGTTGGGCCAGAGCTCCTACGAGCAGTACTTC
TRBD1,-,TRBV5-1,TRBJ2-5,CASSWFGTGGETQYF,TGCGCCAGCAGTTGGTTTGGGACAGGGGGAGAGACCCAGTACTTC
-,-,TRBV20-1,TRBJ1-2,CSASGFRGTQVPRGYTF,TGCAGTGCCAGTGGGTTCAGGGGCACGCAGGTTCCTAGGGGCTACACCTTC
TRBD2,-,TRBV19,TRBJ2-1,CASGVGRGAYNEQFF,TGTGCCAGTGGGGTTGGGCGGGGGGCCTACAATGAGCAGTTCTTC
TRBD2,-,TRBV7-9,TRBJ2-1,CASSISGRTYNEQFF,TGTGCCAGCAGCATTAGCGGGAGAACCTACAATGAGCAGTTCTTC
-,-,TRBV19,TRBJ2-3,CASSLEERRTQYF,TGTGCCAGTAGTCTAGAGGAGCGGCGGACGCAGTATTTT
TRBD2,-,TRBV30,TRBJ2-5,CAWGGPGLAQETQYF,TGTGCCTGGGGGGGGCCGGGACTAGCGCAAGAGACCCAGTACTTC
-,-,TRBV6-4,TRBJ1-1,CASSFEARTEAFF,TGTGCCAGCAGCTTCGAAGCACGTACTGAAGCTTTCTTT
-,-,TRBV21-1,TRBJ2-3,CASSIPRTGGAKSGPTDTQYF,TGTGCCAGCAGCATCCCTCGGACAGGGGGCGCGAAGAGTGGTCCCACAGATACGCAGTATTTT
-,-,TRBV5-5,TRBJ1-2,CASSLDRQRYGYTF,TGTGCCAGCAGCTTGGATCGACAGCGCTATGGCTACACCTTC
-,-,TRBV10-3,TRBJ2-5,CAARGGEETQYF,TGTGCCGCTCGAGGCGGGGAGGAGACCCAGTACTTC
-,-,TRBV18,TRBJ1-2,CASSPSPGLNYGYTF,TGTGCCAGCTCACCCTCGCCAGGACTTAACTATGGCTACACCTTC
-,-,TRBV6-5,TRBJ1-1,CASSYAPDKVTEAFF,TGTGCCAGCAGTTACGCGCCTGACAAGGTGACTGAAGCTTTCTTT
TRBD1,-,TRBV29-1,TRBJ2-1,CSATDRAHEQFF,TGCAGCGCAACGGACAGGGCTCATGAGCAGTTCTTC
-,-,TRBV7-8,TRBJ2-7,CASSLAPEQFYEQYF,TGTGCCAGCAGCTTAGCGCCTGAACAGTTCTACGAGCAGTACTTC
TRBD2,-,TRBV11-3,TRBJ2-1,CASSLGTSGDQNEQFF,TGTGCCAGCAGCTTAGGAACTAGCGGGGACCAAAATGAGCAGTTCTTC
-,-,TRBV6-5,TRBJ1-3,CASSRGDTIYF,TGTGCCAGCAGTCGAGGAGACACCATATATTTT
TRBD1,-,TRBV19,TRBJ1-2,CASSILRGRNPSGYTF,TGTGCCAGTAGTATATTGAGGGGGCGTAACCCTAGTGGCTACACCTTC
-,-,TRBV11-3,TRBJ1-1,CASSFGGGNTEAFF,TGTGCCAGCAGCTTTGGGGGCGGGAACACTGAAGCTTTCTTT
TRBD1,-,TRBV19,TRBJ1-2,CASRSLFGTDQYGYTF,TGTGCCAGTAGGTCATTGTTCGGGACAGACCAATATGGCTACACCTTC
-,few,TRBV11-3,TRBJ2-3,CASSQFGGSTDTQYF,TGTGCCAGCAGCCAGTTCGGGGGAAGCACAGATACGCAGTATTTT
TRBD1,-,TRBV6-5,TRBJ1-6,CASNSRTGLNSPLHF,TGTGCCAGCAATAGTCGGACAGGGCTTAATTCACCCCTCCACTTT
-,few,TRBV19,TRBJ1-2,CASSPRGRTEYGYTF,TGTGCCAGTAGTCCTAGAGGGCGGACGGAATATGGCTACACCTTC
TRBD2,-,TRBV7-9,TRBJ2-5,CASSLTSGIQETQYF,TGTGCCAGCAGCTTGACTAGCGGTATCCAAGAGACCCAGTACTTC
TRBD2,-,TRBV7-3,TRBJ2-5,CASSSQGLGGQETQYF,TGTGCCAGCAGCTCCCAGGGACTAGGGGGGCAAGAGACCCAGTACTTC
TRBD1,-,TRBV4-1,TRBJ2-7,CASSQGKGGDRVFYEQYF,TGCGCCAGCAGCCAAGGGAAAGGTGGGGACAGGGTCTTCTACGAGCAGTACTTC
-,-,TRBV2,TRBJ1-1,CASSELVVAFF,TGTGCCAGCAGTGAATTAGTGGTAGCTTTCTTT
TRBD1,-,TRBV14,TRBJ1-2,CASSPLTGQGNYGYTF,TGTGCCAGCAGCCCCCTGACGGGACAGGGGAACTATGGCTACACCTTC
-,-,TRBV6-5,TRBJ2-7,CASSYNGGGGYEQYF,TGTGCCAGCAGTTATAATGGGGGAGGAGGTTACGAGCAGTACTTC
TRBD2,few,TRBV10-1,TRBJ2-2,CASRSSGSWELFF,TGCGCCAGCAGATCTAGCGGGAGTTGGGAGCTGTTTTTT
-,many,TRBV13,TRBJ2-3,CASSARTGTDTQYF,TGTGCCAGCAGCGCCCGGACAGGCACAGATACGCAGTATTTT
-,few,TRBV18,TRBJ2-5,CASSQQGRETQYF,TGTGCCAGCTCACAACAGGGTAGAGAGACCCAGTACTTC
-,medium-sized,TRBV12-3/TRBV12-4,TRBJ1-2,CASSFQGVGGYTF,TGTGCCAGCAGTTTTCAAGGGGTGGGCGGCTACACCTTC
TRBD1,-,TRBV19,TRBJ1-5,CASSRTGLDNQPQHF,TGTGCCAGTTCACGGACAGGGTTGGACAATCAGCCCCAGCATTTT
TRBD1,few,TRBV29-1,TRBJ2-3,CSGGQGFSDTQYF,TGCAGCGGTGGACAGGGCTTCTCAGATACGCAGTATTTT
TRBD1,-,TRBV6-5,TRBJ1-2,CASRITDRVYGYTF,TGTGCCAGCAGGATCACCGACAGGGTATATGGCTACACCTTC
TRBD1,few,TRBV6-5,TRBJ1-5,CASSRTGNQPQHF,TGTGCCAGCAGCCGGACAGGGAATCAGCCCCAGCATTTT
TRBD1,-,TRBV7-3,TRBJ1-6,CASSLGQGANSPLHF,TGTGCCAGCAGCTTAGGACAGGGAGCGAATTCACCCCTCCACTTT
-,-,TRBV3-1/TRBV3-2,TRBJ1-2,CASSQDSRAANYGYTF,TGTGCCAGCAGCCAAGATAGCAGGGCGGCTAACTATGGCTACACCTTC
-,-,TRBV7-9,TRBJ2-1,CASSPIGDFYNEQFF,TGTGCCAGCAGCCCTATAGGGGACTTCTACAATGAGCAGTTCTTC
TRBD2,-,TRBV10-2,TRBJ2-7,CASRGGLAESGGGYEQYF,TGCGCCAGCAGGGGGGGACTAGCGGAGAGCGGTGGCGGCTACGAGCAGTACTTC
-,-,TRBV19,TRBJ2-1,CASSFHRDNEQFF,TGTGCCAGTAGTTTCCACCGGGACAATGAGCAGTTCTTC
-,-,TRBV18,TRBJ1-5,CASSGGGNHQPQHF,TGTGCCAGCTCAGGGGGAGGGAACCATCAGCCCCAGCATTTT
-,-,TRBV28,TRBJ1-5,CASKTPDSNQPQHF,TGTGCCAGCAAAACTCCCGATAGCAATCAGCCCCAGCATTTT
TRBD1,-,TRBV5-1,TRBJ1-1,CASRLTGAEAFF,TGCGCCAGCAGATTAACAGGGGCGGAAGCTTTCTTT
TRBD1,-,TRBV5-4,TRBJ2-7,CASSLDPGQYYEQYF,TGTGCCAGCAGCTTGGACCCGGGACAGTACTACGAGCAGTACTTC
TRBD1,-,TRBV19,TRBJ1-5,CASSISQGGNQPQHF,TGTGCCAGTAGTATAAGTCAGGGGGGCAATCAGCCCCAGCATTTT
TRBD2,-,TRBV9,TRBJ2-2,CASSVRLAGTGELFF,TGTGCCAGCAGCGTAAGGCTAGCGGGAACCGGGGAGCTGTTTTTT
TRBD2,few,TRBV7-6,TRBJ2-3,CASSPVAGASTDTQYF,TGTGCCAGCAGCCCAGTAGCGGGGGCCTCCACAGATACGCAGTATTTT
-,few,TRBV29-1,TRBJ2-2,CSVEVVIGELFF,TGCAGCGTTGAAGTAGTGATCGGGGAGCTGTTTTTT
-,-,TRBV27,TRBJ1-2,CASSFRQAHYGYTF,TGTGCCAGCAGTTTTAGACAGGCCCACTATGGCTACACCTTC
-,once,TRBV25-1,TRBJ2-6,CASRAPPGAGANVLTF,TGTGCCAGCAGGGCTCCCCCAGGGGCCGGGGCCAACGTCCTGACTTTC
TRBD1,-,TRBV28,TRBJ1-5,CASNAGGAENQPQHF,TGTGCCAGCAACGCAGGGGGCGCAGAGAATCAGCCCCAGCATTTT
-,-,TRBV5-4,TRBJ2-7,CASSSSGYEQYF,TGTGCCAGCAGCTCCTCGGGATACGAGCAGTACTTC
TRBD1,-,TRBV6-5,TRBJ1-6,CASRLDRAPYSPLHF,TGTGCCAGCAGATTGGACAGGGCTCCTTATTCACCCCTCCACTTT
TRBD1,-,TRBV6-5,TRBJ1-2,CASNSGQGRVYGYTF,TGTGCCAGCAACTCCGGACAGGGGAGGGTCTATGGCTACACCTTC